This paragraph reports one TCR beta chain. In the authors' methods: Amplifying reference gene primers gave estimates of nucleated cell counts. TCRdb's table, derived via immunoSEQ multiplex PCR, lists solely in-frame clones and lacks some. The V and J calls and clone size come from that table; D and trimming were worked out from the DNA. The data show about 150,000 clones, 91% seen once. This sample is part of a study of blood T cell repertoires in COVID-19. The overall study: Sites in the United States, Italy and Spain provided acute and convalescent COVID-19 samples. PBMCs, B-cell-depleted T cells, or T cells provided the cDNA or gDNA that made up the material.

Germline CDR1 reads LNHDA; CDR2 reads SQIVND (reference sequence). The length of the CDR3 is 14 residues. V lost 7 bases and J lost 7; bases outside the gene matches: 7. The chain employs TRBV19 and TRBJ2-2; the match to TRBD1 covers 9 bases. The sequence came from a man aged 50-59 years with acute or convalescent COVID-19. The source material was peripheral blood. CDR3 in amino acids: CASTHGQGLGELFF. As DNA, the CDR3 is TGTGCCAGTACACACGGACAGGGGCTCGGGGAGCTGTTTTTT.